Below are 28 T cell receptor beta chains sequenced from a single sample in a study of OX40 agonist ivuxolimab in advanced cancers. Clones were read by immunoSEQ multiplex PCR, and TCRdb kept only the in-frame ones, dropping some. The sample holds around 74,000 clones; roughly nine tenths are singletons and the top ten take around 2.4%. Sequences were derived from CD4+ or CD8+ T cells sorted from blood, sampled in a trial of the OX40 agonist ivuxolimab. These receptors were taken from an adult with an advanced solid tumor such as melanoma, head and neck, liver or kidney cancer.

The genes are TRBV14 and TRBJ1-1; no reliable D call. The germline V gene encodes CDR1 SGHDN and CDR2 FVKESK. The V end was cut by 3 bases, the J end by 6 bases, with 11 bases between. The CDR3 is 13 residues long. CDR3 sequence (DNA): TGTGCCAGCAGCCAGGATCTCGAGGCTGAAGCTTTCTTT. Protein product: CASSQDLEAEAFF.

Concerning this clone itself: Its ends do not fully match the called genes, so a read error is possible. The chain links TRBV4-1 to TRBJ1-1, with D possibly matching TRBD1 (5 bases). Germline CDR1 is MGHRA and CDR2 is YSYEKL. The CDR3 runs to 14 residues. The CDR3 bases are TGCGCCAGCAGTCCCAGGGAGGGGAACATTGAAGCTTTCTTT. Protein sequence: CASSPREGNIEAFF.

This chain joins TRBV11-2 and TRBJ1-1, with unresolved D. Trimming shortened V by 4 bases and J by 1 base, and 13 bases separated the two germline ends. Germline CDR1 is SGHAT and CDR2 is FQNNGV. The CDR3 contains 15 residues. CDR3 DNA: TGTGCCAGCAGCTCACGGACCGGTGGGAACACTGAAGCTTTCTTT. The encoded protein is CASSSRTGGNTEAFF.

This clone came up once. The CDR3 is CASSFVETGELFF. The CDR3 DNA reads TGTGCCAGCAGCTTCGTTGAGACCGGGGAGCTGTTTTTT. V and J are TRBV11-2 and TRBJ2-2; D is unclear. The length of the CDR3 is 13 residues. The V end lost 3 bases, the J end lost 5 bases, and 7 bases lay between the germline ends. Per germline, CDR1 SGHAT and CDR2 FQNNGV. Complete variable domain (other parts from reference TRBV11-2 and TRBJ2-2): EAGVAQSPRYKIIEKRQSVAFWCNPISGHATLYWYQQILGQGPKLLIQFQNNGVVDDSQLPKDRFSAERLKGVDSTLKIQPAKLEDSAVYLCASSFVETGELFFGEGSRLTVL.

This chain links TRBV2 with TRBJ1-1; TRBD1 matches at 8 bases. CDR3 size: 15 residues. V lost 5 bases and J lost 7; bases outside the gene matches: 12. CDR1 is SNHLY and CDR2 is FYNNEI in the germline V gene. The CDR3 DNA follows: TGTGCCAGCAGTTCGGACAGGGTTTCTCTCAGTGAAGCTTTCTTT. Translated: CASSSDRVSLSEAFF.

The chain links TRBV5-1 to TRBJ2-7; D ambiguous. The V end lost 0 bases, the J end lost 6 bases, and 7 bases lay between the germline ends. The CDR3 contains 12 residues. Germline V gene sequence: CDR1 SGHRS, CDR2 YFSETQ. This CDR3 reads CASSLGPGEQYF. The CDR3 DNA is TGCGCCAGCAGCTTGGGTCCGGGCGAGCAGTACTTC.

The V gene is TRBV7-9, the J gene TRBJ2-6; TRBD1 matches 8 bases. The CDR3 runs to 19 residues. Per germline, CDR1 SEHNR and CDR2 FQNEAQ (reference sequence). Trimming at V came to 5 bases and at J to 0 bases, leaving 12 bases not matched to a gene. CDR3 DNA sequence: TGTGCCAGCAGCAGGTGGACAGGGTCCCTCCACTCTGGGGCCAACGTCCTGACTTTC. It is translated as CASSRWTGSLHSGANVLTF.

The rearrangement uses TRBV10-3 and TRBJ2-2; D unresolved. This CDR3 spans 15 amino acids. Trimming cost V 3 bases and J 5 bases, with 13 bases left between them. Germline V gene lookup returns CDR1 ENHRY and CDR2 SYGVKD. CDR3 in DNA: TGTGCCATCAGTGACAGTGCAAAGAGGACCGGGGAGCTGTTTTTT. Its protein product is CAISDSAKRTGELFF.

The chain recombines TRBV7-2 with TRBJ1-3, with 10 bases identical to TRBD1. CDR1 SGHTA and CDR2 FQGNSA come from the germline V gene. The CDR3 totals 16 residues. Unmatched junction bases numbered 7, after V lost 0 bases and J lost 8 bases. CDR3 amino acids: CASSLARRQGAHTIYF. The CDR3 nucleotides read TGTGCCAGCAGCTTAGCGAGGAGACAGGGGGCACACACCATATATTTT.

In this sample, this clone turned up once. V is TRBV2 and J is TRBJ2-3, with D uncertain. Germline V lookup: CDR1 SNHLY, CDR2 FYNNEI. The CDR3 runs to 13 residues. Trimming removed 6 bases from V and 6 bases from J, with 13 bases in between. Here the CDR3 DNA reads TGTGCCAGCAGCCTTGAAACGGCGGATACGCAGTATTTT. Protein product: CASSLETADTQYF.

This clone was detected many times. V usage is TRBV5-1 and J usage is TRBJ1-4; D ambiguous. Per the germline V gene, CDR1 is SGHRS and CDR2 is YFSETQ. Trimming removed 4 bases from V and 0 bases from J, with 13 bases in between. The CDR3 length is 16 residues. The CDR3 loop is CASSPAGHATNEKLFF. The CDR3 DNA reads TGCGCCAGCAGCCCAGCCGGGCACGCAACTAATGAAAAACTGTTTTTT.

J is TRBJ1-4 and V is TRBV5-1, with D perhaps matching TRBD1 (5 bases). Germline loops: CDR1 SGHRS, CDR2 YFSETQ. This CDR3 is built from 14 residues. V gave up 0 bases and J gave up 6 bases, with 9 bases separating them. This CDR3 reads CASSLETADEKLFF. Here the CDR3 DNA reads TGCGCCAGCAGCTTGGAGACAGCAGATGAAAAACTGTTTTTT.

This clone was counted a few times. The CDR3 loop is CAWSLDRMGSPLHF. The CDR3 coding sequence is TGTGCCTGGAGTCTTGACAGGATGGGATCACCCCTCCACTTT. The gene calls are TRBV30 and TRBJ1-6, with a weak D call TRBD1 (6 bases). The CDR3 length is 14 residues. Per the germline V gene, CDR1 is GTSNPN and CDR2 is SVGIG (reference sequence). V lost 2 bases to trimming and J lost 10 bases, with 15 bases between them.

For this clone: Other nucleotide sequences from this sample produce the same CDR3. CDR3 sequence (DNA): TGTGCCAGCAGCACCTCTCCCTTCTACTTAGCCAAAAACATTCAGTACTTC. Its protein product is CASSTSPFYLAKNIQYF. The chain combines TRBV28 with TRBJ2-4, with D uncertain. With 6 bases removed from V and 0 bases from J, the gap between germline ends came to 18 bases. The CDR3 is made up of 17 amino acids. Germline assignment: CDR1 MDHEN and CDR2 SYDVKM.

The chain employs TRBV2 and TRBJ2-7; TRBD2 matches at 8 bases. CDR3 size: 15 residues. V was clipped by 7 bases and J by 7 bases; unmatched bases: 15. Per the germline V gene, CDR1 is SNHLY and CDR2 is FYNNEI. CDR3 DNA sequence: TGTGCCAGCATCGAAAGGTACGGGGGGGCACGAGAGCAGTACTTC. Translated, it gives CASIERYGGAREQYF. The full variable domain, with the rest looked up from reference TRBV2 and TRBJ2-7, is EPEVTQTPSHQVTQMGQEVILRCVPISNHLYFYWYRQILGQKVEFLVSFYNNEISEKSEIFDDQFSVERPDGSNFTLKIRSTKLEDSAMYFCASIERYGGAREQYFGPGTRLTVT.

The chain's CDR3 is CASSPGAGGGETQYF. DNA for the CDR3: TGCGCCAGCAGCCCGGGGGCAGGGGGCGGAGAGACCCAGTACTTC. The V call is TRBV5-1, the J call TRBJ2-5; the match to TRBD1 covers 8 bases. This CDR3 spans 15 amino acids. Trimming at V came to 4 bases and at J to 4 bases, leaving 9 bases not matched to a gene. Per the germline V gene, CDR1 is SGHRS and CDR2 is YFSETQ.

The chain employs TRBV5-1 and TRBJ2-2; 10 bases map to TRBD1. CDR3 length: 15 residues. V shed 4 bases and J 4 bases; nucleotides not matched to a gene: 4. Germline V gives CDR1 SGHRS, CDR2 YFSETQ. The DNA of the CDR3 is TGCGCCAGCAGCCGCGGGGACAGGGGCACCGGGGAGCTGTTTTTT. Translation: CASSRGDRGTGELFF.

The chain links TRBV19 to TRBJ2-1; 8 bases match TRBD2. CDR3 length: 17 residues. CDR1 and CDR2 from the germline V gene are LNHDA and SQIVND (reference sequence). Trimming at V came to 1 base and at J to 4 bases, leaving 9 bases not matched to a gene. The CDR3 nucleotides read TGTGCCAGTAGTATAGCCCCACGGAGCGGGGGTTACAATGAGCAGTTCTTC. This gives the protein CASSIAPRSGGYNEQFF. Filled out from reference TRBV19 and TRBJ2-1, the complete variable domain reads DGGITQSPKYLFRKEGQNVTLSCEQNLNHDAMYWYRQDPGQGLRLIYYSQIVNDFQKGDIAEGYSVSREKKESFPLTVTSAQKNPTAFYLCASSIAPRSGGYNEQFFGPGTRLTVL.

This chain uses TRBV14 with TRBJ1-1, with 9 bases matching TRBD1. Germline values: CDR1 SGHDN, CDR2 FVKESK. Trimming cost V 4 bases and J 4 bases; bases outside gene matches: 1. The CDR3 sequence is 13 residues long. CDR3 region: CASSRQGGTEAFF. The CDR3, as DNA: TGTGCCAGCAGCCGACAGGGGGGCACTGAAGCTTTCTTT.

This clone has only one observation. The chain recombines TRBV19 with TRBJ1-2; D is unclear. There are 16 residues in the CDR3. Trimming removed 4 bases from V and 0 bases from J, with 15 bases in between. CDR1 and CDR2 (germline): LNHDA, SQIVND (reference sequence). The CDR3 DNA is TGTGCCAGTAGTACAATCCTGAGGCCCGCTAACTATGGCTACACCTTC. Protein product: CASSTILRPANYGYTF.

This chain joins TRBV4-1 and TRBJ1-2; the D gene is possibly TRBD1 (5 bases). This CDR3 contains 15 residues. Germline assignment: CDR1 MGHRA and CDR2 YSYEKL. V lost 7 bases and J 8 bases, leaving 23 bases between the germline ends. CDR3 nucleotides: TGCGCCAGCACCTCCATCCGGGACGCCCGCGAGGGCTACACCTTC. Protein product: CASTSIRDAREGYTF.

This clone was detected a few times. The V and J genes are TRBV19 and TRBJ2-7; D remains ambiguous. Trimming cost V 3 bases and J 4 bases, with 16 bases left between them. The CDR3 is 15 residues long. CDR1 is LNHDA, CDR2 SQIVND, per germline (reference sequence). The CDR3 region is CASSIGRTLGYEQYF. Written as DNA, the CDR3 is TGTGCCAGTAGTATTGGACGGACCTTGGGTTACGAGCAGTACTTC.

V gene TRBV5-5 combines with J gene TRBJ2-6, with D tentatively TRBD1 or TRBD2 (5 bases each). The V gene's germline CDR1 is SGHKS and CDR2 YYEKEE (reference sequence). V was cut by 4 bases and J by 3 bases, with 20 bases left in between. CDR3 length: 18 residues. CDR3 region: CASSRLGTARHGANVLTF. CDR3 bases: TGTGCCAGCAGCCGCCTCGGGACGGCCCGTCATGGGGCCAACGTCCTGACTTTC.

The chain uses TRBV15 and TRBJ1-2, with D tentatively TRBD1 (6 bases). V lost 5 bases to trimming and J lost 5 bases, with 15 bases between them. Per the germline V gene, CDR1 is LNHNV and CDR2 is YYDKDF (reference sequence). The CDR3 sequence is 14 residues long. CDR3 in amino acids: CATSRGQQTYGYTF. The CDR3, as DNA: TGTGCCACCAGCCGAGGACAGCAGACTTATGGCTACACCTTC.

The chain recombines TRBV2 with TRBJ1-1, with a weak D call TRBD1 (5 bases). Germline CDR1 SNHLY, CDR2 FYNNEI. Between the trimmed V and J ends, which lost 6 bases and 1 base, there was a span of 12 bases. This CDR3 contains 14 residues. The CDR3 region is CASRPRDQNTEAFF. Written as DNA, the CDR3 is TGTGCCAGCAGACCGAGGGACCAGAACACTGAAGCTTTCTTT.

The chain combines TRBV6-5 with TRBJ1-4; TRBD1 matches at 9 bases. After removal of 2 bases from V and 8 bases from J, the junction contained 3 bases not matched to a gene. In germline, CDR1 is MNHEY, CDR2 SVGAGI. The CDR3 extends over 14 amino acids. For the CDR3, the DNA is TGTGCCAGCAGTTACCAGGGGACAGGGGAAAAACTGTTTTTT. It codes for CASSYQGTGEKLFF.

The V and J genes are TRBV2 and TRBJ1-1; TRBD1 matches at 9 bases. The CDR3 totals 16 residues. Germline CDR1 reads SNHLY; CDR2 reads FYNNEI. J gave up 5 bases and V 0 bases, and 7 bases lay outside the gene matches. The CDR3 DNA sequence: TGTGCCAGCAGTGAAGCGGGACAGGGATTGGTTACTGAAGCTTTCTTT. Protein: CASSEAGQGLVTEAFF.

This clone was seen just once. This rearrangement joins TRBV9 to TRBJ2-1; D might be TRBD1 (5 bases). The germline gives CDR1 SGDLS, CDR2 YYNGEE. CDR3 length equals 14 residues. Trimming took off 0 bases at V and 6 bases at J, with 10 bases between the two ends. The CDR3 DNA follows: TGTGCCAGCAGCGTAGCCCTCAGGGCCAATGAGCAGTTCTTC. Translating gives CASSVALRANEQFF.